This T cell receptor (beta chain) was recovered during a study of T cell repertoires in cytomegalovirus infection. Turning to the study itself: Well-studied HLA-B-restricted epitopes and recently identified HLA-C-restricted epitopes of CMV were both used in the study. It was the public TCR beta signatures that indicated both CMV infection and matching HLA type. Overall study results and limits: Clonotype analysis showed dominance of the ex vivo response by HLA-C-restricted CMV-specific TCR beta clonotypes. Cumulative public TCR beta family frequency identified CMV carriers with the relevant HLA.

At least ten counts were recorded for this clonotype. Its antigen is not known. TCRdb fed the reads into MiXCR, producing one record per CDR3 protein. The data contain some 500,000 distinct CDR3 sequences, 40% of them singletons. This clonotype was obtained from a human donor in good health (CMV status not recorded). Some clones in this sample may be carry-over from other donors' samples. The sample was cultured PBMCs, taken from culture after CMV antigen stimulation.

The CDR3 region is CASSEPNRGYTF. The DNA of the CDR3 is TGTGCCAGCAGCGAACCAAACAGGGGCTACACCTTC. This chain links TRBV7-2 with TRBJ1-2, with a tentative D call TRBD1 (5 bases). Between the trimmed V and J ends, which lost 5 bases and 8 bases, there was a span of 12 bases. The CDR3 sequence is 12 residues long. Germline-derived CDR1 and CDR2 are SGHTA and FQGNSA. Together with reference TRBV7-2 and TRBJ1-2, the CDR3 gives the full variable domain: GAGVSQSPSNKVTEKGKDVELRCDPISGHTALYWYRQSLGQGLEFLIYFQGNSAPDKSGLPSDRFSAERTGGSVSTLTIQRTQQEDSAVYLCASSEPNRGYTFGSGTRLTVV.